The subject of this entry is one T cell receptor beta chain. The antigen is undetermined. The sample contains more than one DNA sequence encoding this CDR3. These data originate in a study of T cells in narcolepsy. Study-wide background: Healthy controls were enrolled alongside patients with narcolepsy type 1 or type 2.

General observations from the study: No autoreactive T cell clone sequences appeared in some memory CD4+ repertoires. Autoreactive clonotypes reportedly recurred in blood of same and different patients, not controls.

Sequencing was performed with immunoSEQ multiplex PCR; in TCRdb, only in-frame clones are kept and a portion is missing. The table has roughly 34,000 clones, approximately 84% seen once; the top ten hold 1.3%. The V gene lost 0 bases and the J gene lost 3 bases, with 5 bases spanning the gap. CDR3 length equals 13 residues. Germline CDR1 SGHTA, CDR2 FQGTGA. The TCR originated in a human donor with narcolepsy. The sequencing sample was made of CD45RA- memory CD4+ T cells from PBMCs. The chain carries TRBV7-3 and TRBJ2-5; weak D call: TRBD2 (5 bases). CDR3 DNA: TGTGCCAGCAGCTTAACGAGGGAAGAGACCCAGTACTTC. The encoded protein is CASSLTREETQYF.